Below, 13 T cell receptor beta chains from the same sample are listed, as sequenced in a study of blood T cell repertoires in COVID-19. Some clones are missing from TCRdb's copy, which holds only in-frame ones; the method was immunoSEQ multiplex PCR. Seen here are 150,000 to 200,000 clones, around 85% observed once, and the top ten hold about a tenth. Sequenced material: peripheral blood. These receptors came from a human donor with active or convalescent COVID-19. The donor label of this sample is uncertain.

The rearrangement joins TRBV4-1 to TRBJ2-1; 8 bases match TRBD1. The CDR3 is 14 residues long. V dropped 4 bases and J dropped 7; count of bases not matched to a gene: 6. CDR1 is MGHRA and CDR2 is YSYEKL in the germline V gene. This CDR3 reads CASSRGTGGNEQFF. CDR3 in DNA: TGCGCCAGCAGCCGGGGGACAGGCGGGAATGAGCAGTTCTTC.

For the CDR3, the DNA is TGCGCCAGCAGCCAAGTACTTAGCTCCTACGAGCAGTACTTC. Translated, it gives CASSQVLSSYEQYF. The chain carries TRBV4-1 and TRBJ2-7, with D hard to call. This CDR3 is built from 14 residues. With 1 base removed from V and 0 bases from J, the gap between germline ends came to 7 bases. Germline V lookup: CDR1 MGHRA, CDR2 YSYEKL.

The chain joins TRBV7-2 to TRBJ1-1; a weak D match, TRBD1 (5 bases). Trimming left V 3 bases short and J 4 bases short, with 12 bases between. Per germline, CDR1 SGHTA and CDR2 FQGNSA. The CDR3 has 14 residues. CDR3: CASSFLGGFTEAFF. For the CDR3, the DNA is TGTGCCAGCAGCTTCCTCGGGGGGTTCACTGAAGCTTTCTTT. Using reference TRBV7-2 and TRBJ1-1 for the parts outside the CDR3, the full variable domain is GAGVSQSPSNKVTEKGKDVELRCDPISGHTALYWYRQSLGQGLEFLIYFQGNSAPDKSGLPSDRFSAERTGGSVSTLTIQRTQQEDSAVYLCASSFLGGFTEAFFGQGTRLTVV.

The V call is TRBV6-5, the J call TRBJ2-5; TRBD2 matches at 14 bases. This CDR3 comprises 15 residues. Trimming cost V 6 bases and J 3 bases; bases outside gene matches: 3. Germline loops: CDR1 MNHEY, CDR2 SVGAGI. CDR3 DNA: TGTGCCAGCAGACGACTAGCGGGGGGGGAAGAGACCCAGTACTTC. This translates into CASRRLAGGEETQYF.

The chain employs TRBV19 and TRBJ1-1; 12 bases agree with TRBD1. Per germline, CDR1 LNHDA and CDR2 SQIVND (reference sequence). The CDR3 totals 16 residues. With 10 bases clipped from V and 7 bases from J, the junction kept 16 bases outside the gene matches. The CDR3 loop reads CATTQRGQGAEGEAFF. For the CDR3, the DNA is TGTGCCACCACCCAGCGGGGACAGGGGGCAGAGGGTGAAGCTTTCTTT.

This clone was found once. This rearrangement joins TRBV6-5 to TRBJ1-4, with D possibly matching TRBD1 (6 bases). The length of the CDR3 is 15 residues. Germline lookup yields CDR1 MNHEY and CDR2 SVGAGI. Trimming pared 5 bases from V and 0 bases from J, leaving 10 bases between. This chain's CDR3 is CASSPQGSTNEKLFF. The CDR3 DNA reads TGTGCCAGCAGTCCCCAGGGGTCAACTAATGAAAAACTGTTTTTT.

The rearrangement uses TRBV28 and TRBJ2-2; 7 nucleotides line up with TRBD1. The CDR3 length is 14 residues. Germline V gene data show CDR1 as MDHEN and CDR2 as SYDVKM. V was clipped by 6 bases and J by 5 bases; unmatched bases: 6. This CDR3 is CASSPRTGTGELFF. The CDR3 DNA sequence: TGTGCCAGCAGCCCCCGGACAGGAACCGGGGAGCTGTTTTTT.

The V call is TRBV3-1 (or the pseudogene TRBV3-2), the J call TRBJ1-4; D is unresolved. V was cut by 3 bases and J by 5 bases, with 7 bases left in between. The CDR3 is 13 residues long. In germline, CDR1 is LGHDT, CDR2 YNNKEL (reference sequence). CDR3 sequence: CASSQGQNEKLFF. DNA of the CDR3: TGTGCCAGCAGCCAGGGCCAGAATGAAAAACTGTTTTTT.

This CDR3 is CASSTGANSPLHF. The CDR3 DNA sequence: TGTGCCAGCAGTACAGGGGCCAATTCACCCCTCCACTTT. The chain couples TRBV25-1 to TRBJ1-6; 7 positions agree with TRBD1. Germline V gene sequence: CDR1 MGHDK, CDR2 SYGVNS. The CDR3 covers 13 residues. The V and J ends lost 5 bases and 7 bases, in that order; junction bases with no gene match: 2.

J is TRBJ2-5 and V is TRBV3-1 (or the pseudogene TRBV3-2), with 7 positions matching TRBD2. The germline gives CDR1 LGHDT, CDR2 YNNKEL (reference sequence). The CDR3 covers 15 residues. The V segment lost 0 bases and the J segment 9 bases; nucleotides outside the gene matches: 10. CDR3 nucleotide sequence: TGTGCCAGCAGCCAAGACTGGGAGGGTCTGGGGGCCCAGTACTTC. It codes for CASSQDWEGLGAQYF.

J is TRBJ2-2 and V is TRBV29-1; D gene uncertain. CDR1 is SQVTM and CDR2 is ANQGSEA in the germline V gene. V gave up 4 bases and J gave up 5 bases, with 8 bases separating them. This CDR3 contains 12 residues. As DNA, the CDR3 is TGCAGCGTTGCCGTCTTGACCGGGGAGCTGTTTTTT. Its translation is CSVAVLTGELFF.

In nucleotides, the CDR3 is TGTGCCAGCAGCTTAGAATTTAATACGCAGTATTTT. Protein: CASSLEFNTQYF. V and J are TRBV7-2 and TRBJ2-3; D not resolved. The CDR3 consists of 12 residues. Trimming removed 1 base from V and 7 bases from J, with 6 bases in between. Germline values: CDR1 SGHTA, CDR2 FQGNSA.

This clone occurred a few times. The chain joins TRBV5-1 to TRBJ1-6, with 9 positions matching TRBD1. The CDR3 is 15 residues long. CDR1 is SGHRS and CDR2 is YFSETQ in the germline V gene. The junction had 4 bases not matched to a gene; V was cut back by 1 base and J by 8 bases. CDR3 loop: CASSLSTGGDSPLHF. In DNA, the CDR3 is TGCGCCAGCAGCTTGTCGACAGGGGGGGATTCACCCCTCCACTTT.